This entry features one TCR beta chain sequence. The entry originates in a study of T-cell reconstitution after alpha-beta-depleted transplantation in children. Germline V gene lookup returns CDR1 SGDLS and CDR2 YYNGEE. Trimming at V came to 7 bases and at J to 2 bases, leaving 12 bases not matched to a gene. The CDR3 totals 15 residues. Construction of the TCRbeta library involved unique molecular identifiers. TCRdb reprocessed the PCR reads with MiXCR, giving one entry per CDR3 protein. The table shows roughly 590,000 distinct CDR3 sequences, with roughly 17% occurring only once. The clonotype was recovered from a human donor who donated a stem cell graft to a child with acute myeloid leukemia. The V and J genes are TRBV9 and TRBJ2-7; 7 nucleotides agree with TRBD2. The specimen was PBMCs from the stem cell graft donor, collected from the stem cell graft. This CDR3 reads CASSPLKRGAYEQYV. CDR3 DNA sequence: TGTGCCAGCTCCCCCCTCAAACGGGGGGCCTACGAGCAGTACGTC.